The 23 T cell receptor beta chains presented below share a single source sample, sequenced in a study of Graves' ophthalmopathy and Graves' hyperthyroidism. TCR beta CDR3 amplification used RNA transcripts. First-round RT-PCR relied on HTBI primers, and a second-round multiplex PCR came next. TCRdb fed the multiplex PCR reads into MiXCR, producing one record per CDR3 protein. The sample shows roughly 400,000 distinct CDR3 sequences, approximately 17% of them seen only once. Sequenced material: peripheral blood. These receptors originate from an adult woman with stable Graves' hyperthyroidism.

This clonotype has ten or more counts. The chain has TRBV4-1 and TRBJ2-5, with 8 bases fitting TRBD2. CDR1 and CDR2 (germline): MGHRA, YSYEKL. The CDR3 spans 16 residues. V lost 1 base and J lost 4; bases outside the gene matches: 8. The CDR3 DNA sequence: TGCGCCAGCAGCCAAGGGCAGGTCCTAGCGGGAGAGACCCAGTACTTC. It yields the protein CASSQGQVLAGETQYF.

A remark on this clonotype: No DNA is shown, since the ends of the CDR3 on it are uncertain; the CDR3 is the one TCRdb lists. The chain uses TRBV12-3 or TRBV12-4 and TRBJ2-2; TRBD1 was called by the table and not checked on the DNA. Both ends counted, the CDR3 spans 22 residues. The CDR3 loop is CASSLDRGYEQYFGPGTGELFF.

This clonotype was seen repeatedly, ten times or more. The chain is built from TRBV7-2 and TRBJ1-2; 9 bases map to TRBD1. CDR1 is SGHTA and CDR2 is FQGNSA in the germline V gene. After removal of 5 bases from V and 4 bases from J, the junction contained 8 bases not matched to a gene. The CDR3 sequence is 15 residues long. In nucleotides, the CDR3 is TGTGCCAGCAGCCCACGGACAGGGGATGCCTATGGCTACACCTTC. The encoded protein is CASSPRTGDAYGYTF.

This chain connects TRBV12-3 or TRBV12-4 to TRBJ1-1; D may be TRBD1 (5 bases). The CDR3 covers 12 residues. V lost 5 bases and J lost 3, with 7 bases in between. This CDR3 is CASSTRDTEAFF. The DNA for the CDR3 is TGTGCCAGCAGTACCAGGGACACTGAAGCTTTCTTT.

The V and J genes are TRBV29-1 and TRBJ2-2, with TRBD2 matching 7 bases. The germline V gene has CDR1 SQVTM and CDR2 ANQGSEA. The CDR3 is 14 residues long. With 7 bases clipped from V and 1 base from J, the junction kept 6 bases outside the gene matches. The CDR3 region has the DNA TGCAGCGCAGGGAGGGGTCTGAACACCGGGGAGCTGTTTTTT. This sequence encodes CSAGRGLNTGELFF.

This clonotype was counted many times. A single base separates this from a much larger clone, so it may be a read error. The chain employs TRBV12-3 or TRBV12-4 and TRBJ2-7, with a weak D call TRBD1 (5 bases). V was shortened by 6 bases and J by 4 bases, with 16 bases between the two germline ends. The CDR3 spans 14 residues. DNA for the CDR3: TGTGCCAGCAGACAAACGAGACAGAGTTACGAGCAGTACTTC. This translates into CASRQTRQSYEQYF.

This clonotype was recorded at least ten times. CDR3 amino acids: CASNPTGVETQYF. In DNA, the CDR3 is TGTGCCAGCAACCCCACAGGGGTGGAGACCCAGTACTTC. The rearrangement links TRBV7-9 to TRBJ2-5; 7 bases line up with TRBD1. Germline CDR1 reads SEHNR; CDR2 reads FQNEAQ (reference sequence). This CDR3 has 13 residues. V lost 7 bases and J lost 5; bases outside the gene matches: 7.

This clonotype was found many times. One end of the junction varies from germline; a read error may be responsible. The chain couples TRBV12-3 or TRBV12-4 to TRBJ2-4; perhaps D is TRBD1 or TRBD2 (6 bases each). There are 16 residues in the CDR3. DNA of the CDR3: TGTGCCAGCAGTTTGAGGGGGGCACGGAGTAGGGACATTAAGTACTTC. The encoded protein is CASSLRGARSRDIKYF.

This clonotype was counted once. CDR3 in amino acids: CATSDGTGETGELFF. Here the CDR3 DNA reads TGTGCCACCAGTGATGGGACAGGAGAAACCGGGGAGCTGTTTTTT. This chain uses TRBV24-1 with TRBJ2-2, with 8 bases aligning to TRBD1. The CDR3 is made up of 15 amino acids. The V and J ends lost 3 bases and 5 bases, in that order; junction bases with no gene match: 4. Germline V lookup: CDR1 KGHDR, CDR2 SFDVKD.

Points on this clonotype: Given a much more abundant clone one base away, this may be a read error. The V call is TRBV11-1, the J call TRBJ2-2, with D possibly matching TRBD1 (5 bases). In germline, CDR1 is SGHAT, CDR2 FQDESV (reference sequence). Between the trimmed V and J ends, which lost 5 bases and 4 bases, there was a span of 17 bases. The CDR3 is 16 amino acids. The CDR3 loop is CASSNPSGLATGELFF. The DNA of the CDR3 is TGTGCCAGCAGCAACCCTTCAGGGCTGGCCACCGGGGAGCTGTTTTTT.

This clonotype was seen repeatedly, ten times or more. CDR3: CSARSPGTDDGYTF. The CDR3 DNA follows: TGCAGTGCTAGATCCCCCGGGACAGATGATGGCTACACCTTC. J is TRBJ1-2 and V is TRBV20-1, with TRBD1 matching over 7 bases. The CDR3 spans 14 residues. Germline V gene sequence: CDR1 DFQATT, CDR2 SNEGSKA (reference sequence). V lost 2 bases, J lost 6 bases, and 9 bases stayed unmatched.

This clonotype was detected many times. The chain links TRBV7-9 to TRBJ2-5, with D perhaps TRBD1 (6 bases). The CDR3 is 14 residues long. The germline V gene has CDR1 SEHNR and CDR2 FQNEAQ (reference sequence). Trimming pared 3 bases from V and 0 bases from J, leaving 8 bases between. Here the CDR3 reads CASSLDSYQETQYF. The CDR3 DNA sequence: TGTGCCAGCAGCTTGGACAGCTACCAAGAGACCCAGTACTTC.

This clonotype occurred many times. V gene TRBV7-2 combines with J gene TRBJ2-7; D ambiguous. The CDR3 totals 14 residues. V shed 0 bases and J shed 5 bases, with 11 bases lying between them. Germline CDR1 reads SGHTA; CDR2 reads FQGNSA. The CDR3 DNA reads as TGTGCCAGCAGCTTAGCCAGCCTCAGCCACGAGCAGTACTTC. Its translation is CASSLASLSHEQYF.

This rearrangement joins TRBV28 to TRBJ1-5, with D perhaps matching TRBD1 (6 bases). Germline-derived CDR1 and CDR2 are MDHEN and SYDVKM. V was pared by 4 bases and J by 4 bases, with 14 bases between. There are 15 residues in the CDR3. The CDR3 coding sequence is TGTGCCAGCAGTTCCAACCGACAGGCAAATCAGCCCCAGCATTTT. Translating gives CASSSNRQANQPQHF. Full variable domain (missing parts from reference TRBV28 and TRBJ1-5): DVKVTQSSRYLVKRTGEKVFLECVQDMDHENMFWYRQDPGLGLRLIYFSYDVKMKEKGDIPEGYSVSREKKERFSLILESASTNQTSMYLCASSSNRQANQPQHFGDGTRLSIL.

The gene calls are TRBV12-3 or TRBV12-4 and TRBJ1-5; the match to TRBD1 covers 9 bases. The J segment lost 3 bases and the V segment lost 3 bases, leaving 3 bases of the junction unmatched. The CDR3 has 15 amino acids. CDR3 loop: CASSLDRGNNQPQHF. For the CDR3, the DNA is TGTGCCAGCAGTTTGGACAGGGGTAACAATCAGCCCCAGCATTTT.

In this sample, this clonotype turned up many times. J is TRBJ2-5 and V is TRBV28; no clear D. The germline V gene encodes CDR1 MDHEN and CDR2 SYDVKM. The CDR3 has 14 residues. V gave up 4 bases and J gave up 5 bases, with 14 bases separating them. The CDR3 sequence: CASSSGATRETQYF. The DNA for the CDR3 is TGTGCCAGCAGTTCCGGCGCCACGCGGGAGACCCAGTACTTC.

This clonotype was detected many times. J is TRBJ2-2 and V is TRBV20-1; TRBD2 might be the D (6 bases). V lost 1 base and J lost 6, with 9 bases in between. CDR1 and CDR2 (germline): DFQATT, SNEGSKA (reference sequence). This CDR3 is built from 13 residues. The CDR3 loop reads CSARGPGAGELFF. CDR3 coding DNA: TGCAGTGCTAGAGGGCCGGGGGCCGGGGAGCTGTTTTTT.

In the case of this clonotype: One base away lies a much larger clone, so this may be a sequencing read error. This chain links TRBV28 with TRBJ2-7; D is ambiguous. Trimming shortened V by 4 bases and J by 5 bases, and 12 bases separated the two germline ends. Per germline, CDR1 MDHEN and CDR2 SYDVKM. This CDR3 is built from 13 residues. CDR3: CASSSIYIHEQYF. CDR3 in DNA: TGTGCCAGCAGTTCGATCTACATCCACGAGCAGTACTTC. The full variable domain, with the rest looked up from reference TRBV28 and TRBJ2-7, is DVKVTQSSRYLVKRTGEKVFLECVQDMDHENMFWYRQDPGLGLRLIYFSYDVKMKEKGDIPEGYSVSREKKERFSLILESASTNQTSMYLCASSSIYIHEQYFGPGTRLTVT.

There are many counts of this clonotype. The rearrangement joins TRBV12-3 or TRBV12-4 to TRBJ2-7; perhaps TRBD2 as D (7 bases). The CDR3 is 15 amino acids. V was shortened by 1 base and J by 5 bases, with 15 bases between the two germline ends. CDR3 nucleotide sequence: TGTGCCAGCAGTTTAGTAATTGAGGGGGGGAACGAGCAGTACTTC. As protein: CASSLVIEGGNEQYF.

In this sample, this clonotype turned up once. This rearrangement joins TRBV12-3 or TRBV12-4 to TRBJ1-5; the D gene is possibly TRBD1 (5 bases). The CDR3 is made up of 14 amino acids. Deletions cut 6 bases from V and 5 bases from J, with 14 bases between. The CDR3 DNA reads TGTGCCAGCAGGCCCGGCAGGGTGGATCAGCCCCAGCATTTT. Its protein is CASRPGRVDQPQHF.

V gene TRBV11-2 combines with J gene TRBJ2-5; 7 nucleotides align to TRBD1. After removal of 1 base from V and 1 base from J, the junction contained 6 bases not matched to a gene. The CDR3 loop spans 16 amino acids. Germline V CDR1 and CDR2: SGHAT, FQNNGV. This CDR3 is CASSLAPGTVQETQYF. CDR3 DNA: TGTGCCAGCAGCTTAGCCCCTGGGACAGTCCAAGAGACCCAGTACTTC.

V usage is TRBV7-2 and J usage is TRBJ2-2, with D hard to call. This CDR3 has 17 residues. Trimming took off 0 bases at V and 6 bases at J, with 17 bases between the two ends. Looked up from germline, CDR1 is SGHTA and CDR2 is FQGNSA. CDR3 sequence: CASSLADTITGSGELFF. In nucleotides, the CDR3 is TGTGCCAGCAGCTTAGCCGACACTATAACCGGTTCCGGGGAGCTGTTTTTT.

The chain carries TRBV7-2 and TRBJ1-2, with D perhaps matching TRBD1 (6 bases). The CDR3 sequence is 15 residues long. Trimming took 4 bases from V and 2 from J, leaving 14 bases between them. In germline, CDR1 is SGHTA, CDR2 FQGNSA. DNA for the CDR3: TGTGCCAGCAGCTCGTACAGGGAAGGCAACTATGGCTACACCTTC. It translates to CASSSYREGNYGYTF. The variable domain in full, with the rest retrieved from reference TRBV7-2 and TRBJ1-2, is GAGVSQSPSNKVTEKGKDVELRCDPISGHTALYWYRQSLGQGLEFLIYFQGNSAPDKSGLPSDRFSAERTGGSVSTLTIQRTQQEDSAVYLCASSSYREGNYGYTFGSGTRLTVV.